This TCR beta chain comes out of a study of control samples from healthy donors and cancer patients. Some clones are missing from TCRdb's copy, which holds only in-frame ones; the method was immunoSEQ multiplex PCR. The table lists about 150,000 clones, 94% of them singletons, with 5% to 6.5% in the top ten. The sample taken for sequencing was blood. The TCR was taken from a man aged 40-49 years in good health.

The CDR3 region has the DNA TGTGCCAGCAGCTTCGGGACAGGGCTATTTGGGCAGTACTTC. Residues: CASSFGTGLFGQYF. The V call is TRBV5-6, the J call TRBJ2-7; 9 nucleotides match TRBD1. V was clipped by 2 bases and J by 9 bases; unmatched bases: 9. Germline V lookup: CDR1 SGHDT, CDR2 YYEEEE. This CDR3 spans 14 amino acids.